These 17 T cell receptor beta chains were all obtained from the same sample, sequenced in a study of blood T cell repertoires in COVID-19. TCRdb's table, derived via immunoSEQ multiplex PCR, lists solely in-frame clones and lacks some. The table shows 190,000 or so clones, with 70% to 90% occurring only once. Material for sequencing was peripheral blood. These receptors were collected from a woman in her thirties with acute or convalescent COVID-19.

This clone was picked up a small number of times. V and J are TRBV5-5 and TRBJ2-7, with D tentatively TRBD2 (5 bases). The CDR3 spans 13 residues. Trimming shortened V by 2 bases and J by 2 bases, and 8 bases separated the two germline ends. The germline CDR1 and CDR2 sequences are SGHKS and YYEKEE (reference sequence). Written as DNA, the CDR3 is TGTGCCAGCAGCTTCGGGGTGGCCTACGAGCAGTACTTC. Protein: CASSFGVAYEQYF.

CDR3 region: CASSFSPSGTSYEQYF. The CDR3 DNA reads TGTGCCAGCAGTTTTTCCCCTAGCGGAACCTCCTACGAGCAGTACTTC. V and J are TRBV28 and TRBJ2-7, with TRBD2 matching 7 bases. Trimming removed 3 bases from V and 0 bases from J; junction bases left unmatched: 8. CDR1 MDHEN and CDR2 SYDVKM come from the germline V gene. This CDR3 spans 16 amino acids.

The V call is TRBV27, the J call TRBJ1-5; TRBD1 might be the D (5 bases). The CDR3 is 13 residues long. CDR1 MNHEY and CDR2 SMNVEV come from the germline V gene (reference sequence). Trimming stripped 3 bases from V and 9 bases from J, with 12 bases between. CDR3 nucleotides: TGTGCCAGCAGTTTGCGGGGCGGTGGGCCCCAGCATTTT. Translation: CASSLRGGGPQHF.

The chain combines TRBV28 with TRBJ2-7, with 9 bases that match TRBD2. The V gene's germline CDR1 is MDHEN and CDR2 SYDVKM. The CDR3 has 15 amino acids. The V segment lost 3 bases and the J segment 2 bases; nucleotides outside the gene matches: 5. The CDR3 here is CASSFLTSGAYEQYF. Here the CDR3 DNA reads TGTGCCAGCAGTTTTCTGACTAGCGGAGCCTACGAGCAGTACTTC.

This clone was counted a single time. The gene calls are TRBV28 and TRBJ2-1, with 13 bases fitting TRBD2. There are 15 residues in the CDR3. Germline CDR1 reads MDHEN; CDR2 reads SYDVKM. V shed 4 bases, J shed 7 bases, and the junction held 4 bases outside the gene matches. CDR3: CASSSTSGRLNEQFF. CDR3 sequence (DNA): TGTGCCAGCAGTTCGACTAGCGGGAGGTTAAATGAGCAGTTCTTC.

V and J are TRBV28 and TRBJ2-7; a possible D gene is TRBD2 (5 bases). V was pared by 8 bases and J by 6 bases, with 11 bases between. The CDR3 loop spans 11 amino acids. Germline-derived CDR1 and CDR2 are MDHEN and SYDVKM. The CDR3 spells CASRGISEQYF. The CDR3 DNA reads as TGTGCCAGCCGGGGTATCAGCGAGCAGTACTTC.

The chain couples TRBV9 to TRBJ2-7; 11 bases fit TRBD2. The CDR3 extends over 16 amino acids. With 0 bases clipped from V and 4 bases from J, the junction kept 6 bases outside the gene matches. Per the germline V gene, CDR1 is SGDLS and CDR2 is YYNGEE. CDR3 in DNA: TGTGCCAGCAGCGTAGGGGTAGCGGGAGGGCTATACGAGCAGTACTTC. This gives the protein CASSVGVAGGLYEQYF. Complete variable domain (other parts from reference TRBV9 and TRBJ2-7): DSGVTQTPKHLITATGQRVTLRCSPRSGDLSVYWYQQSLDQGLQFLIQYYNGEERAKGNILERFSAQQFPDLHSELNLSSLELGDSALYFCASSVGVAGGLYEQYFGPGTRLTVT.

The rearrangement joins TRBV27 to TRBJ2-7; D perhaps matches TRBD2 (5 bases). CDR3 size: 12 residues. The V gene lost 1 base and the J gene lost 5 bases, with 6 bases spanning the gap. Germline-derived CDR1 and CDR2 are MNHEY and SMNVEV (reference sequence). In DNA, the CDR3 is TGTGCCAGCAGTTTATTGGGAGACGAGCAGTACTTC. Protein: CASSLLGDEQYF.

The V call is TRBV6-4, the J call TRBJ2-7; 8 nucleotides line up with TRBD1. The CDR3 spans 13 residues. Per germline, CDR1 MRHNA and CDR2 SNTAGT. Trimming removed 6 bases from V and 2 bases from J; junction bases left unmatched: 3. The CDR3 DNA is TGTGCCAGCAGAACGGGACAGGCCTACGAGCAGTACTTC. Translated, it gives CASRTGQAYEQYF.

The chain joins TRBV5-1 to TRBJ2-5; possibly TRBD2 for D (6 bases). V was shortened by 0 bases and J by 0 bases, with 12 bases between the two germline ends. This CDR3 has 16 residues. Per the germline V gene, CDR1 is SGHRS and CDR2 is YFSETQ. DNA of the CDR3: TGCGCCAGCAGCTTGGGAGTAGCGGCGTACCAAGAGACCCAGTACTTC. It is translated as CASSLGVAAYQETQYF.

This clone was detected a few times. The CDR3 region has the DNA TGTGCCAGCAGCCAAGATAACAGGGCGGGTGAGCAGTACTTC. This gives the protein CASSQDNRAGEQYF. This sequence joins TRBV3-1 (or the pseudogene TRBV3-2) and TRBJ2-7, with D perhaps matching TRBD1 (6 bases). V lost 0 bases to trimming and J lost 7 bases, with 13 bases between them. The CDR3 has 14 amino acids. CDR1 and CDR2 (germline): LGHDT, YNNKEL (reference sequence).

The chain is built from TRBV5-6 and TRBJ1-3; TRBD1 is a possible D gene (5 bases). Germline values: CDR1 SGHDT, CDR2 YYEEEE. V lost 0 bases, J lost 8 bases, and 18 bases lay in between. The CDR3 has 16 amino acids. The CDR3 bases are TGTGCCAGCAGCTTGGAAGGGACTTTCTCCATTGACACCATATATTTT. Translated: CASSLEGTFSIDTIYF.

V gene TRBV5-1 combines with J gene TRBJ2-1; tentative D call: TRBD1 (7 bases). Trimming took 4 bases from V and 9 from J, leaving 20 bases between them. The germline V gene encodes CDR1 SGHRS and CDR2 YFSETQ. CDR3 length: 15 residues. The CDR3 DNA reads TGCGCCAGCAGCCTACTACAGGGGAGGACTGGTGAGCAGTTCTTC. Translating it yields CASSLLQGRTGEQFF. Combining the CDR3 with reference TRBV5-1 and TRBJ2-1 gives the whole variable domain KAGVTQTPRYLIKTRGQQVTLSCSPISGHRSVSWYQQTPGQGLQFLFEYFSETQRNKGNFPGRFSGRQFSNSRSEMNVSTLELGDSALYLCASSLLQGRTGEQFFGPGTRLTVL.

CDR3 residues: CASRYRGGSYNEQFF. The DNA for the CDR3 is TGTGCCAGCAGGTACCGGGGGGGCTCCTACAATGAGCAGTTCTTC. V is TRBV7-2 and J is TRBJ2-1; 8 nucleotides line up with TRBD2. Germline CDR1 reads SGHTA; CDR2 reads FQGNSA. Germline trimming cut 6 bases from V and 0 bases from J; bases unmatched to any gene: 4. This CDR3 comprises 15 residues.

The gene calls are TRBV29-1 and TRBJ2-7; 8 positions match TRBD1. With 5 bases clipped from V and 3 bases from J, the junction kept 6 bases outside the gene matches. Germline V gene sequence: CDR1 SQVTM, CDR2 ANQGSEA. This CDR3 region has 13 residues. CDR3 region: CSVLTGALYEQYF. The CDR3 DNA reads as TGCAGCGTTTTGACAGGGGCACTCTACGAGCAGTACTTC.

V usage is TRBV6-5 and J usage is TRBJ1-6; unclear D gene. Germline CDR1 and CDR2: MNHEY and SVGAGI. Trimming removed 6 bases at V and 7 bases at J, with 10 bases between. This CDR3 is built from 13 residues. CDR3 sequence reads: CASSAPLNSPLHF. The CDR3 DNA reads TGTGCCAGCAGCGCGCCGCTGAATTCACCCCTCCACTTT.

The gene calls are TRBV25-1 and TRBJ2-5, with no clear D. The germline V and J ends were trimmed by 3 bases and 5 bases, with 10 bases remaining between them. The CDR3 has 13 residues. CDR1 is MGHDK and CDR2 is SYGVNS in the germline V gene. The CDR3 DNA reads TGTGCCAGCAGTGATAGCAGTTGGGAGACCCAGTACTTC. It codes for CASSDSSWETQYF. The full variable domain, with the rest looked up from reference TRBV25-1 and TRBJ2-5, is EADIYQTPRYLVIGTGKKITLECSQTMGHDKMYWYQQDPGMELHLIHYSYGVNSTEKGDLSSESTVSRIRTEHFPLTLESARPSHTSQYLCASSDSSWETQYFGPGTRLLVL.